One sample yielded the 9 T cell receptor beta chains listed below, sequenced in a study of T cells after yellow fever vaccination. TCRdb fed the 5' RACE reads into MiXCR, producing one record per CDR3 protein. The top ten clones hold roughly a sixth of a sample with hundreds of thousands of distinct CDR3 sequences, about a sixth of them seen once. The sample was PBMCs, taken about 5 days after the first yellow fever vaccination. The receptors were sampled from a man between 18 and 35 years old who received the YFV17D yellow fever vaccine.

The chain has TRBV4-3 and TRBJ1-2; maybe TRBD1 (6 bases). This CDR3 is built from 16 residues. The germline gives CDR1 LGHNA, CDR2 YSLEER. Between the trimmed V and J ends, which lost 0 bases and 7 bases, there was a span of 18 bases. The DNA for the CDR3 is TGCGCCAGCAGCCAAGAGAGGGGGGCAAGGTGGTCTGGCTACACCTTC. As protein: CASSQERGARWSGYTF.

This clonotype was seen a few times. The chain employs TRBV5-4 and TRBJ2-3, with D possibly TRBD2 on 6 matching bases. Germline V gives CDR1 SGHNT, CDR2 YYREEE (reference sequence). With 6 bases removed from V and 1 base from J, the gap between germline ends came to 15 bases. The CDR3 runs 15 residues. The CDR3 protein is CASTRGSIRTDTQYF. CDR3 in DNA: TGTGCCAGCACCCGGGGGAGCATCCGCACAGATACGCAGTATTTT. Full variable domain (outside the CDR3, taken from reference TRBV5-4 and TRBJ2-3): ETGVTQSPTHLIKTRGQQVTLRCSSQSGHNTVSWYQQALGQGPQFIFQYYREEENGRGNFPPRFSGLQFPNYSSELNVNALELDDSALYLCASTRGSIRTDTQYFGPGTRLTVL.

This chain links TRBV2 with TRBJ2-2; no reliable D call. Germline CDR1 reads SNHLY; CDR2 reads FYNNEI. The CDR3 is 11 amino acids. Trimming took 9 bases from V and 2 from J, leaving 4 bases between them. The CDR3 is CASDNTGELFF. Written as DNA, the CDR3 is TGTGCCAGTGACAACACCGGGGAGCTGTTTTTT.

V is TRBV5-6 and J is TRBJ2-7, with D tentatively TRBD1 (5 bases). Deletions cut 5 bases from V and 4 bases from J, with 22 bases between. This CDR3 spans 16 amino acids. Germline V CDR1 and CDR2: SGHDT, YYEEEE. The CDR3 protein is CASRPRWVDRYYEQYV. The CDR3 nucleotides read TGTGCCAGCAGACCTAGGTGGGTCGACAGATATTACGAGCAGTACGTC.

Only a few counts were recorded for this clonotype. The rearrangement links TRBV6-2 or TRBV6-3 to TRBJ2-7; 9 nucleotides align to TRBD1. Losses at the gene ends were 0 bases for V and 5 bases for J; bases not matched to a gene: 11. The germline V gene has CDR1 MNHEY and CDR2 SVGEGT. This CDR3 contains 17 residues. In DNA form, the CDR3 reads TGTGCCAGCAGTTACTCATATTCAGGACAGGGGACCGACGAGCAGTACTTC. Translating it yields CASSYSYSGQGTDEQYF.

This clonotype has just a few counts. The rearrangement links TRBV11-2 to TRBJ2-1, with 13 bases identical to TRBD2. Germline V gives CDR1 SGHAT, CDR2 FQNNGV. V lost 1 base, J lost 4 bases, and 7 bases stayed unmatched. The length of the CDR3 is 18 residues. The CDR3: CASSLVLLAGGPYNEQFF. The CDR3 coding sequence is TGTGCCAGCAGCTTAGTACTACTAGCGGGGGGGCCGTACAATGAGCAGTTCTTC.

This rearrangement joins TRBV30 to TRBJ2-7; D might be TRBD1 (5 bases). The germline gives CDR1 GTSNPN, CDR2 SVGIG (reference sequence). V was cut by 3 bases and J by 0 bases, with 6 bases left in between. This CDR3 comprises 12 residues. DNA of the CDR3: TGTGCCTGGAGGGACAACTCCTACGAGCAGTACTTC. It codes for CAWRDNSYEQYF.

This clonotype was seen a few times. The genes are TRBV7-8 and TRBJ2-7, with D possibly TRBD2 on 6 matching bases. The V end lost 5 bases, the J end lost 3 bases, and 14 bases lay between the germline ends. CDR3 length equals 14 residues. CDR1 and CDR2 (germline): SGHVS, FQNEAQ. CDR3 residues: CASSPFAGNYEQYF. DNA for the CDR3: TGTGCCAGCAGCCCTTTCGCGGGAAACTACGAGCAGTACTTC.

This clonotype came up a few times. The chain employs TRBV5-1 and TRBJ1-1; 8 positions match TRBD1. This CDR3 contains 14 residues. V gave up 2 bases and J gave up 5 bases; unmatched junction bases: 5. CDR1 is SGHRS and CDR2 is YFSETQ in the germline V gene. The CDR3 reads CASSFPGQGTEAFF. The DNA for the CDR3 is TGCGCCAGCAGCTTTCCCGGACAGGGAACTGAAGCTTTCTTT.